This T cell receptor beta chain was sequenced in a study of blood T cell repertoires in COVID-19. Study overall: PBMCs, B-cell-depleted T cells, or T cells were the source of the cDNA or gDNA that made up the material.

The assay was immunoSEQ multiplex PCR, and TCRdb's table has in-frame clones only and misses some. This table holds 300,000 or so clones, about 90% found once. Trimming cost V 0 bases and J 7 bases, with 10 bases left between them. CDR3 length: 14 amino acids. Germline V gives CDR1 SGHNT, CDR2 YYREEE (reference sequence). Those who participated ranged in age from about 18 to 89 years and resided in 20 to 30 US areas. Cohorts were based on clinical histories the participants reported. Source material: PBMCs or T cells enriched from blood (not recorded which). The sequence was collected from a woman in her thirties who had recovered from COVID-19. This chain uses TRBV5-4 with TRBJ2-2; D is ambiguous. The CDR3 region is CASSLAHGGGELFF. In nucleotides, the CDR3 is TGTGCCAGCAGCTTGGCCCATGGCGGCGGGGAGCTGTTTTTT.